The 4 T cell receptor beta chains given below trace back to one sample, sequenced in a study of blood T cell repertoires in COVID-19. The assay was immunoSEQ multiplex PCR, and TCRdb's table has in-frame clones only and misses some. The sample holds over 300,000 clones, roughly 90% seen once. Sequences were obtained from PBMCs or T cells enriched from blood (not recorded which). These receptors were collected from a woman aged 40 to 50 who had recovered from COVID-19.

V gene TRBV7-3 combines with J gene TRBJ2-3; D is uncertain. Germline assignment: CDR1 SGHTA and CDR2 FQGTGA. The CDR3 is 13 amino acids. The ends were cut back, 2 bases at V and 2 bases at J, with 5 bases in the middle. CDR3 amino acids: CASSLQFTDTQYF. The CDR3 DNA is TGTGCCAGCAGCTTACAGTTCACAGATACGCAGTATTTT. The complete variable domain, with remaining parts taken from reference TRBV7-3 and TRBJ2-3, reads GAGVSQTPSNKVTEKGKYVELRCDPISGHTALYWYRQSLGQGPEFLIYFQGTGAADDSGLPNDRFFAVRPEGSVSTLKIQRTERGDSAVYLCASSLQFTDTQYFGPGTRLTVL.

The chain links TRBV18 to TRBJ2-3; D call uncertain. The CDR3 is 14 amino acids. The V end was cut by 2 bases, the J end by 5 bases, with 11 bases between. CDR1 is KGHSH, CDR2 LQKENI, per germline. The chain's CDR3 is CASSPSTRLDTQYF. CDR3 in DNA: TGTGCCAGCTCACCATCGACCAGACTAGATACGCAGTATTTT. The full variable domain, rest sourced from reference TRBV18 and TRBJ2-3, is NAGVMQNPRHLVRRRGQEARLRCSPMKGHSHVYWYRQLPEEGLKFMVYLQKENIIDESGMPKERFSAEFPKEGPSILRIQQVVRGDSAAYFCASSPSTRLDTQYFGPGTRLTVL.

V usage is TRBV28 and J usage is TRBJ1-6, with D uncertain. The V gene lost 6 bases and the J gene lost 3 bases, with 24 bases spanning the gap. Germline loops: CDR1 MDHEN, CDR2 SYDVKM. The CDR3 is made up of 19 amino acids. The CDR3 region is CASSPRGYGRFFYNSPLHF. The CDR3 DNA sequence: TGTGCCAGCAGCCCCCGGGGTTACGGCAGATTTTTCTATAATTCACCCCTCCACTTT.

This clone was observed once. The gene calls are TRBV7-2 and TRBJ1-3; 8 bases agree with TRBD1. The V segment lost 7 bases and the J segment 4 bases; nucleotides outside the gene matches: 3. This CDR3 contains 13 residues. The germline V gene has CDR1 SGHTA and CDR2 FQGNSA. CDR3 in DNA: TGTGCCAGCACCTGGGACAGGGGAAACACCATATATTTT. It specifies CASTWDRGNTIYF.